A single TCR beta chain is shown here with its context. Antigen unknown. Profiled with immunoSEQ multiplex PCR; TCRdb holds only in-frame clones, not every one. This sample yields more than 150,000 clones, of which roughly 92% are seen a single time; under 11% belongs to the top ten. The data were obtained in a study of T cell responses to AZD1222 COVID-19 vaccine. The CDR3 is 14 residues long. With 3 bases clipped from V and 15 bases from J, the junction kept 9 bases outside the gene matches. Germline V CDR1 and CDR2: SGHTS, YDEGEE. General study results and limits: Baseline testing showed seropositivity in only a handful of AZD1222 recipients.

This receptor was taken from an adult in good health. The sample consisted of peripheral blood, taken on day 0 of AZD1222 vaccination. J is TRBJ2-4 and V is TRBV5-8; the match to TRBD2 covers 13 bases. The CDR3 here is CASSSGLAGESLYF. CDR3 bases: TGTGCCAGCAGCTCTGGACTAGCGGGAGAAAGTCTGTACTTC.